These T cell receptor beta chains were read from a single sample in a study of blood T cell repertoires in COVID-19. Here immunoSEQ multiplex PCR was the method, and the copy in TCRdb shows in-frame clones only, minus some. This repertoire shows around 150,000 clones, roughly 93% found once; its top ten account for about 5%. The sample taken for sequencing was peripheral blood. These receptors were taken from a woman aged 50 to 60 with acute or convalescent COVID-19. Both conserved end residues are part of each CDR3. D genes are given only for firm matches. The size of a clone is reported for some rows only, either as once, few or many, or as a class for expanded clones.

J gene: TRBJ1-2; clone size: -; V gene: TRBV28; D gene: -; CDR3 protein: CASSSYLDRTNGYTF; CDR3 DNA: TGTGCCAGCAGTTCGTATCTAGACAGGACAAATGGCTACACCTTC
J gene: TRBJ2-7; clone size: -; V gene: TRBV4-3; D gene: -; CDR3 protein: CASSQDRAQGWDEQYF; CDR3 DNA: TGCGCCAGCAGCCAAGATAGGGCACAGGGTTGGGACGAGCAGTACTTC
J gene: TRBJ1-6; clone size: -; V gene: TRBV28; D gene: -; CDR3 protein: CASSPPSQGNSPLHF; CDR3 DNA: TGTGCCAGCAGTCCACCCTCGCAGGGGAATTCACCCCTCCACTTT
J gene: TRBJ2-2; clone size: -; V gene: TRBV7-2; D gene: TRBD1; CDR3 protein: CASSPRRYTRGLSGELFF; CDR3 DNA: TGTGCCAGCAGCCCCAGAAGATACACCAGGGGGTTGAGCGGGGAGCTGTTTTTT
J gene: TRBJ2-7; clone size: -; V gene: TRBV18; D gene: -; CDR3 protein: CASSPPGDTEQYF; CDR3 DNA: TGTGCCAGCTCACCACCGGGGGACACGGAGCAGTACTTC
J gene: TRBJ2-2; clone size: -; V gene: TRBV11-2; D gene: -; CDR3 protein: CASSLGLLLNTGELFF; CDR3 DNA: TGTGCCAGCAGCTTAGGTCTACTATTGAACACCGGGGAGCTGTTTTTT
J gene: TRBJ2-7; clone size: -; V gene: TRBV4-1; D gene: -; CDR3 protein: CASSHKLGHSYEQYF; CDR3 DNA: TGCGCCAGCAGCCATAAACTGGGACATTCCTACGAGCAGTACTTC
J gene: TRBJ2-5; clone size: -; V gene: TRBV28; D gene: TRBD2; CDR3 protein: CASRAPGGRRETQYF; CDR3 DNA: TGTGCCAGCAGGGCACCCGGGGGGAGGCGAGAGACCCAGTACTTC
J gene: TRBJ1-2; clone size: -; V gene: TRBV6-5; D gene: -; CDR3 protein: CASSDLKGGGEGYTF; CDR3 DNA: TGTGCCAGCTCTGATTTGAAGGGCGGGGGAGAAGGCTACACCTTC
J gene: TRBJ2-7; clone size: -; V gene: TRBV10-3; D gene: -; CDR3 protein: CATSTESYEQYF; CDR3 DNA: TGTGCCACCTCGACAGAATCTTACGAGCAGTACTTC
J gene: TRBJ2-3; clone size: once; V gene: TRBV28; D gene: TRBD2; CDR3 protein: CASSFPQREGPGDTQYF; CDR3 DNA: TGTGCCAGCAGTTTCCCTCAGCGGGAGGGCCCGGGAGATACGCAGTATTTT
J gene: TRBJ1-1; clone size: few; V gene: TRBV7-8; D gene: TRBD1; CDR3 protein: CASSLGTGETDTEAFF; CDR3 DNA: TGTGCCAGCAGCCTCGGGACAGGGGAAACCGACACTGAAGCTTTCTTT
J gene: TRBJ2-6; clone size: -; V gene: TRBV10-3; D gene: -; CDR3 protein: CATRGAGANVLTF; CDR3 DNA: TGTGCCACACGCGGGGCCGGGGCCAACGTCCTGACTTTC
J gene: TRBJ2-7; clone size: -; V gene: TRBV5-1; D gene: -; CDR3 protein: CASSLQGTGGYEQYF; CDR3 DNA: TGCGCCAGCAGCTTGCAAGGGACTGGAGGATACGAGCAGTACTTC
J gene: TRBJ1-6; clone size: -; V gene: TRBV10-3; D gene: -; CDR3 protein: CAISDSSDNSPLHF; CDR3 DNA: TGTGCCATCAGTGATTCCTCCGATAATTCACCCCTCCACTTT
J gene: TRBJ2-3; clone size: once; V gene: TRBV11-2; D gene: -; CDR3 protein: CASSFSGFTDTQYF; CDR3 DNA: TGTGCCAGCAGCTTCTCGGGGTTCACAGATACGCAGTATTTT
J gene: TRBJ2-1; clone size: -; V gene: TRBV19; D gene: TRBD1; CDR3 protein: CASSTWDRGSSNEQFF; CDR3 DNA: TGTGCCAGTAGTACTTGGGACAGGGGATCGAGCAATGAGCAGTTCTTC
J gene: TRBJ2-7; clone size: -; V gene: TRBV25-1; D gene: TRBD1; CDR3 protein: CASSESGGSYEQYF; CDR3 DNA: TGTGCCAGCAGTGAATCAGGGGGCTCCTACGAGCAGTACTTC
J gene: TRBJ1-1; clone size: -; V gene: TRBV12-3/TRBV12-4; D gene: -; CDR3 protein: CASSLGGNTEAFF; CDR3 DNA: TGTGCCAGCAGTTTGGGAGGGAACACTGAAGCTTTCTTT
J gene: TRBJ1-6; clone size: -; V gene: TRBV30; D gene: -; CDR3 protein: CAWSVRTGGGNSPLHF; CDR3 DNA: TGTGCCTGGAGTGTACGGACGGGGGGCGGGAATTCACCCCTCCACTTT
J gene: TRBJ2-1; clone size: -; V gene: TRBV5-3; D gene: TRBD2; CDR3 protein: CARSPRLAGWDEQFF; CDR3 DNA: TGTGCCAGAAGTCCACGACTAGCGGGATGGGATGAGCAGTTCTTC
J gene: TRBJ1-2; clone size: -; V gene: TRBV7-3; D gene: TRBD1; CDR3 protein: CASSEGQGDGYTF; CDR3 DNA: TGTGCCAGCAGCGAGGGACAGGGGGATGGCTACACCTTC
J gene: TRBJ2-3; clone size: once; V gene: TRBV18; D gene: -; CDR3 protein: CASSPGGTDTQYF; CDR3 DNA: TGTGCCAGCTCACCTGGGGGCACGGATACGCAGTATTTT
J gene: TRBJ2-5; clone size: -; V gene: TRBV5-1; D gene: -; CDR3 protein: CASSPTGLGETQYF; CDR3 DNA: TGCGCCAGCAGCCCGACAGGTCTGGGAGAGACCCAGTACTTC
J gene: TRBJ2-1; clone size: -; V gene: TRBV28; D gene: TRBD2; CDR3 protein: CASRGLAGVREQFF; CDR3 DNA: TGTGCCAGCAGAGGCTTAGCGGGAGTTCGTGAGCAGTTCTTC
J gene: TRBJ2-7; clone size: -; V gene: TRBV7-9; D gene: -; CDR3 protein: CASSQRPGTPYEQYF; CDR3 DNA: TGTGCCAGCAGTCAACGACCCGGGACACCCTACGAGCAGTACTTC
J gene: TRBJ1-2; clone size: -; V gene: TRBV29-1; D gene: -; CDR3 protein: CSVESGGYTF; CDR3 DNA: TGCAGCGTAGAATCGGGAGGCTACACCTTC
J gene: TRBJ2-7; clone size: -; V gene: TRBV5-6; D gene: -; CDR3 protein: CASSGVDRREQYF; CDR3 DNA: TGTGCCAGCAGCGGGGTAGACAGGCGCGAGCAGTACTTC
J gene: TRBJ1-1; clone size: -; V gene: TRBV4-3; D gene: -; CDR3 protein: CASSQEGRNTEAFF; CDR3 DNA: TGCGCCAGCAGCCAAGAAGGGAGGAACACTGAAGCTTTCTTT
J gene: TRBJ1-1; clone size: -; V gene: TRBV10-2; D gene: -; CDR3 protein: CASTPTASGEAFF; CDR3 DNA: TGCGCCAGCACCCCGACGGCTTCGGGGGAAGCTTTCTTT
J gene: TRBJ1-1; clone size: -; V gene: TRBV28; D gene: TRBD1; CDR3 protein: CASSSGPGQPMNTEAFF; CDR3 DNA: TGTGCCAGCAGTTCGGGACCGGGACAGCCGATGAACACTGAAGCTTTCTTT
J gene: TRBJ2-2; clone size: -; V gene: TRBV7-3; D gene: -; CDR3 protein: CASSLLGLNKNTGELFF; CDR3 DNA: TGTGCCAGCAGCTTACTAGGTCTAAACAAGAACACCGGGGAGCTGTTTTTT
J gene: TRBJ2-7; clone size: -; V gene: TRBV29-1; D gene: TRBD1; CDR3 protein: CSVALTGSNEQYF; CDR3 DNA: TGCAGCGTCGCCCTGACAGGGTCAAACGAGCAGTACTTC
J gene: TRBJ2-1; clone size: once; V gene: TRBV7-6; D gene: -; CDR3 protein: CASRSTSEQFF; CDR3 DNA: TGTGCCAGCAGGTCGACTAGTGAGCAGTTCTTC
J gene: TRBJ1-5; clone size: -; V gene: TRBV30; D gene: TRBD1; CDR3 protein: CAWIGRGPFPKGNQPQHF; CDR3 DNA: TGTGCCTGGATCGGCAGGGGGCCTTTCCCAAAAGGCAATCAGCCCCAGCATTTT
J gene: TRBJ1-2; clone size: -; V gene: TRBV2; D gene: -; CDR3 protein: CASSEERVIRMGYTF; CDR3 DNA: TGTGCCAGCAGTGAAGAGAGGGTAATTAGGATGGGCTACACCTTC
J gene: TRBJ2-7; clone size: -; V gene: TRBV12-5; D gene: TRBD1; CDR3 protein: CASGLKGQAYEQYF; CDR3 DNA: TGTGCTAGTGGTTTAAAAGGACAGGCCTACGAGCAGTACTTC
J gene: TRBJ2-3; clone size: once; V gene: TRBV7-2; D gene: TRBD1; CDR3 protein: CASSLQGQGGDTQYF; CDR3 DNA: TGTGCCAGCAGCTTACAGGGACAGGGAGGAGACACGCAGTATTTT
J gene: TRBJ2-7; clone size: -; V gene: TRBV24-1; D gene: -; CDR3 protein: CATSADTSYEQYF; CDR3 DNA: TGTGCCACCAGTGCGGACACGTCCTACGAGCAGTACTTC
J gene: TRBJ1-2; clone size: -; V gene: TRBV10-3; D gene: TRBD1; CDR3 protein: CAIAPRQGAYGYTF; CDR3 DNA: TGTGCCATCGCGCCGAGACAGGGGGCGTATGGCTACACCTTC
J gene: TRBJ2-3; clone size: -; V gene: TRBV7-3; D gene: TRBD2; CDR3 protein: CASSFQGTSADTQYF; CDR3 DNA: TGTGCCAGCAGCTTCCAAGGGACTAGCGCAGATACGCAGTATTTT
J gene: TRBJ2-1; clone size: -; V gene: TRBV4-3; D gene: TRBD2; CDR3 protein: CASSQDGGRAYNEQFF; CDR3 DNA: TGCGCCAGCAGCCAAGATGGCGGGAGGGCCTACAATGAGCAGTTCTTC
J gene: TRBJ2-5; clone size: -; V gene: TRBV11-2; D gene: -; CDR3 protein: CASRDWTVQETQYF; CDR3 DNA: TGTGCCAGCAGAGATTGGACAGTCCAAGAGACCCAGTACTTC
J gene: TRBJ1-5; clone size: once; V gene: TRBV4-1; D gene: TRBD1; CDR3 protein: CASSQVTGAGQPQHF; CDR3 DNA: TGCGCCAGCAGCCAGGTCACAGGGGCCGGTCAGCCCCAGCATTTT
J gene: TRBJ2-2; clone size: -; V gene: TRBV2; D gene: -; CDR3 protein: CASWVAGDTGELFF; CDR3 DNA: TGTGCCAGCTGGGTTGCAGGCGACACCGGGGAGCTGTTTTTT
J gene: TRBJ1-2; clone size: -; V gene: TRBV10-3; D gene: -; CDR3 protein: CAISRTVQDYGYTF; CDR3 DNA: TGTGCCATCAGTCGGACAGTTCAGGACTATGGCTACACCTTC
J gene: TRBJ1-5; clone size: -; V gene: TRBV6-5; D gene: -; CDR3 protein: CASSTVSNQPQHF; CDR3 DNA: TGTGCCAGCAGTACCGTTAGTAATCAGCCCCAGCATTTT
J gene: TRBJ1-3; clone size: -; V gene: TRBV2; D gene: -; CDR3 protein: CASSEGTDSGNTIYF; CDR3 DNA: TGTGCCAGCAGTGAGGGCACCGACTCTGGAAACACCATATATTTT
J gene: TRBJ1-6; clone size: -; V gene: TRBV5-1; D gene: -; CDR3 protein: CASSLGAGDGSPLHF; CDR3 DNA: TGCGCCAGCAGCTTGGGTGCGGGCGACGGGTCACCCCTCCACTTT